A selection of T cell receptor beta chains follows, all from one sample in a study of control samples from healthy donors and cancer patients. Sequencing was performed with immunoSEQ multiplex PCR; in TCRdb, only in-frame clones are kept and a portion is missing. Among 95,000 to 150,000 clones, 70% to 90% were seen once, and the ten largest hold about 40%. What was sequenced was blood. All receptors come from a man between 50 and 59 years old in good health. Both conserved end residues are part of each CDR3. The order of the fields is J gene, V gene, clone size, D gene, CDR3 protein, CDR3 DNA. The D gene is left open where the match is weak. Clone size, where shown, is once, few, many, or a class for clones that have expanded.

j_gene: TRBJ2-7; v_gene: TRBV5-4; abundance: -; d_gene: TRBD2; CDR3aa: CASSWKREGEQYF; CDR3nt: TGTGCCAGCAGCTGGAAGAGGGAGGGGGAGCAGTACTTC
j_gene: TRBJ1-1; v_gene: TRBV10-3; abundance: -; d_gene: -; CDR3aa: CAISESTGVGNTEAFF; CDR3nt: TGTGCCATCAGTGAGTCGACCGGGGTGGGGAACACTGAAGCTTTCTTT
j_gene: TRBJ2-1; v_gene: TRBV27; abundance: -; d_gene: -; CDR3aa: CASRSSSNEQFF; CDR3nt: TGTGCCAGCAGGTCCAGCTCTAATGAGCAGTTCTTC
j_gene: TRBJ2-5; v_gene: TRBV10-3; abundance: once; d_gene: -; CDR3aa: CAISGQQETQYF; CDR3nt: TGTGCCATCAGTGGCCAGCAAGAGACCCAGTACTTC
j_gene: TRBJ2-1; v_gene: TRBV11-2; abundance: -; d_gene: -; CDR3aa: CASSLVQGPYNEQFF; CDR3nt: TGTGCCAGCAGCTTAGTTCAGGGGCCCTACAATGAGCAGTTCTTC
j_gene: TRBJ2-5; v_gene: TRBV2; abundance: -; d_gene: -; CDR3aa: CASSEVGTSQETQYF; CDR3nt: TGTGCCAGCAGTGAAGTTGGGACAAGTCAAGAGACCCAGTACTTC
j_gene: TRBJ1-1; v_gene: TRBV27; abundance: -; d_gene: -; CDR3aa: CASSFSGMANTEAFF; CDR3nt: TGTGCCAGCAGTTTCTCCGGGATGGCGAACACTGAAGCTTTCTTT
j_gene: TRBJ1-2; v_gene: TRBV5-1; abundance: -; d_gene: TRBD1; CDR3aa: CASSLGGQGNYGYTF; CDR3nt: TGCGCCAGCAGCTTGGGGGGACAGGGGAACTATGGCTACACCTTC
j_gene: TRBJ2-1; v_gene: TRBV4-2; abundance: once; d_gene: -; CDR3aa: CASSQVQGGRNEQFF; CDR3nt: TGTGCCAGCAGCCAAGTTCAGGGTGGAAGGAATGAGCAGTTCTTC
j_gene: TRBJ2-1; v_gene: TRBV5-1; abundance: -; d_gene: TRBD1; CDR3aa: CASSLGQGVYNEQFF; CDR3nt: TGCGCCAGCAGCCTCGGGCAGGGGGTGTACAATGAGCAGTTCTTC
j_gene: TRBJ2-5; v_gene: TRBV5-1; abundance: once; d_gene: -; CDR3aa: CASSIPGGVRETQYF; CDR3nt: TGCGCCAGCAGCATCCCCGGCGGGGTGAGGGAGACCCAGTACTTC
j_gene: TRBJ1-3; v_gene: TRBV5-6; abundance: -; d_gene: -; CDR3aa: CASSLGQYAGNTIYF; CDR3nt: TGTGCCAGCAGCTTGGGACAGTACGCTGGAAACACCATATATTTT
j_gene: TRBJ2-7; v_gene: TRBV6-5; abundance: once; d_gene: -; CDR3aa: CASRRGSSYEQYF; CDR3nt: TGTGCCAGCCGACGGGGAAGCTCCTACGAGCAGTACTTC
j_gene: TRBJ1-5; v_gene: TRBV7-9; abundance: -; d_gene: TRBD1; CDR3aa: CASSLEGASNQPQHF; CDR3nt: TGTGCCAGCAGCTTAGAGGGGGCTAGCAATCAGCCCCAGCATTTT
j_gene: TRBJ2-3; v_gene: TRBV9; abundance: -; d_gene: TRBD1; CDR3aa: CASSVNAGGSQDTQYF; CDR3nt: TGTGCCAGCAGCGTAAATGCAGGGGGCTCACAAGATACGCAGTATTTT
j_gene: TRBJ1-3; v_gene: TRBV5-1; abundance: -; d_gene: TRBD1; CDR3aa: CASSRVPGQVYTIYF; CDR3nt: TGCGCCAGCAGCCGAGTCCCGGGACAGGTATACACCATATATTTT
j_gene: TRBJ1-1; v_gene: TRBV3-1/TRBV3-2; abundance: once; d_gene: -; CDR3aa: CASSQVAGRTTFF; CDR3nt: TGTGCCAGCAGCCAAGTGGCGGGGCGCACAACTTTCTTT
j_gene: TRBJ2-1; v_gene: TRBV18; abundance: -; d_gene: TRBD2; CDR3aa: CASSQTSGGAHGNEQFF; CDR3nt: TGTGCCAGCTCACAGACTAGCGGGGGGGCGCATGGTAATGAGCAGTTCTTC
j_gene: TRBJ1-5; v_gene: TRBV2; abundance: few; d_gene: -; CDR3aa: CASSVFSNQPQHF; CDR3nt: TGTGCCAGCAGTGTATTTAGCAATCAGCCCCAGCATTTT
j_gene: TRBJ1-5; v_gene: TRBV12-5; abundance: once; d_gene: -; CDR3aa: CASGPDGGVDQPQHF; CDR3nt: TGTGCTAGTGGTCCCGATGGGGGAGTGGATCAGCCCCAGCATTTT
j_gene: TRBJ1-1; v_gene: TRBV6-5; abundance: -; d_gene: TRBD1; CDR3aa: CASSTLDRGGAFF; CDR3nt: TGTGCCAGCAGTACTTTGGACAGGGGGGGAGCTTTCTTT
j_gene: TRBJ1-1; v_gene: TRBV7-9; abundance: -; d_gene: -; CDR3aa: CASSLGQGTNTEAFF; CDR3nt: TGTGCCAGCAGCCTTGGGCAGGGGACGAACACTGAAGCTTTCTTT
j_gene: TRBJ2-5; v_gene: TRBV5-6; abundance: -; d_gene: -; CDR3aa: CASSSRDWTQYF; CDR3nt: TGTGCCAGCAGCTCCAGAGATTGGACCCAGTACTTC
j_gene: TRBJ2-5; v_gene: TRBV7-6; abundance: -; d_gene: TRBD2; CDR3aa: CASSFLAGEETQYF; CDR3nt: TGTGCCAGCAGCTTCCTAGCGGGGGAAGAGACCCAGTACTTC
j_gene: TRBJ1-2; v_gene: TRBV19; abundance: once; d_gene: -; CDR3aa: CASRARGINYGYTF; CDR3nt: TGTGCCAGTAGAGCGAGGGGAATCAACTATGGCTACACCTTC
j_gene: TRBJ1-4; v_gene: TRBV30; abundance: -; d_gene: TRBD1; CDR3aa: CAWSVQGATNEKLFF; CDR3nt: TGTGCCTGGAGCGTACAGGGGGCAACTAATGAAAAACTGTTTTTT
j_gene: TRBJ1-6; v_gene: TRBV10-1; abundance: -; d_gene: -; CDR3aa: CAGDRGGNSPLHF; CDR3nt: TGCGCCGGGGACCGGGGGGGTAATTCACCCCTCCACTTT
j_gene: TRBJ2-3; v_gene: TRBV2; abundance: -; d_gene: -; CDR3aa: CASSDGAVSTDTQYF; CDR3nt: TGTGCCAGCAGTGACGGCGCGGTTAGCACAGATACGCAGTATTTT
j_gene: TRBJ1-4; v_gene: TRBV19; abundance: -; d_gene: -; CDR3aa: CASSIESPQQGWSEKLFF; CDR3nt: TGTGCCAGTAGTATAGAGTCCCCCCAACAGGGATGGAGTGAAAAACTGTTTTTT
j_gene: TRBJ2-7; v_gene: TRBV15; abundance: -; d_gene: -; CDR3aa: CATSRGAADTTYEQYF; CDR3nt: TGTGCCACCAGCAGAGGGGCGGCAGACACCACCTACGAGCAGTACTTC
j_gene: TRBJ2-1; v_gene: TRBV2; abundance: once; d_gene: TRBD2; CDR3aa: CASSFSGGAVEQFF; CDR3nt: TGTGCCAGCAGTTTCAGCGGGGGGGCGGTTGAGCAGTTCTTC
j_gene: TRBJ2-3; v_gene: TRBV10-3; abundance: -; d_gene: -; CDR3aa: CAISDRTDTQYF; CDR3nt: TGTGCCATCAGCGACAGGACAGATACGCAGTATTTT
j_gene: TRBJ2-5; v_gene: TRBV7-7; abundance: -; d_gene: TRBD2; CDR3aa: CASSRYSGRTQETQYF; CDR3nt: TGTGCCAGCAGCCGATATAGCGGGAGGACTCAAGAGACCCAGTACTTC
j_gene: TRBJ1-1; v_gene: TRBV2; abundance: -; d_gene: -; CDR3aa: CASSEDTEAFF; CDR3nt: TGTGCCAGCAGTGAGGACACTGAAGCTTTCTTT
j_gene: TRBJ1-2; v_gene: TRBV7-2; abundance: -; d_gene: -; CDR3aa: CASSLGIRGAGYTF; CDR3nt: TGTGCCAGCAGCTTAGGAATCAGGGGAGCTGGCTACACCTTC
j_gene: TRBJ2-5; v_gene: TRBV6-2/TRBV6-3; abundance: -; d_gene: -; CDR3aa: CASSHGRDGQETQYF; CDR3nt: TGTGCCAGCAGTCACGGAAGGGACGGGCAAGAGACCCAGTACTTC
j_gene: TRBJ1-2; v_gene: TRBV5-4; abundance: -; d_gene: TRBD1; CDR3aa: CASSLGQGVYGYTF; CDR3nt: TGTGCCAGCAGCCTCGGACAGGGCGTTTATGGCTACACCTTC
j_gene: TRBJ2-5; v_gene: TRBV7-2; abundance: -; d_gene: -; CDR3aa: CASSFFGGEETQYF; CDR3nt: TGTGCCAGCAGCTTCTTTGGCGGGGAAGAGACCCAGTACTTC
j_gene: TRBJ2-5; v_gene: TRBV5-1; abundance: -; d_gene: TRBD2; CDR3aa: CASSPGLAGGSSETQYF; CDR3nt: TGCGCCAGCAGCCCGGGACTAGCGGGGGGCAGCTCGGAGACCCAGTACTTC
j_gene: TRBJ2-6; v_gene: TRBV27; abundance: -; d_gene: -; CDR3aa: CASSLHRETGANVLTF; CDR3nt: TGTGCCAGCAGTTTACACAGGGAAACCGGGGCCAACGTCCTGACTTTC
j_gene: TRBJ1-1; v_gene: TRBV25-1; abundance: -; d_gene: -; CDR3aa: CASSEQGSVPEAFF; CDR3nt: TGTGCCAGCAGTGAACAGGGGTCAGTCCCTGAAGCTTTCTTT
j_gene: TRBJ2-1; v_gene: TRBV6-5; abundance: -; d_gene: TRBD1; CDR3aa: CASSYSGTGSYEQFF; CDR3nt: TGTGCCAGCAGTTACAGCGGGACAGGGTCCTATGAGCAGTTCTTC
j_gene: TRBJ1-5; v_gene: TRBV11-2; abundance: -; d_gene: -; CDR3aa: CASSLDRAGRKGPQHF; CDR3nt: TGTGCCAGCAGCTTAGATCGGGCAGGGAGAAAGGGGCCCCAGCATTTT
j_gene: TRBJ2-5; v_gene: TRBV5-5; abundance: once; d_gene: TRBD1; CDR3aa: CASSRGQFQETQYF; CDR3nt: TGTGCCAGCAGCCGGGGACAGTTCCAAGAGACCCAGTACTTC
j_gene: TRBJ1-2; v_gene: TRBV6-5; abundance: many; d_gene: -; CDR3aa: CASSYVVGEGYGYTF; CDR3nt: TGTGCCAGCAGTTACGTTGTGGGTGAGGGCTATGGCTACACCTTC
j_gene: TRBJ2-3; v_gene: TRBV6-5; abundance: -; d_gene: TRBD1; CDR3aa: CATRRDRNTDTQYF; CDR3nt: TGTGCCACTCGCCGGGACAGGAACACAGATACGCAGTATTTT
j_gene: TRBJ2-1; v_gene: TRBV7-6; abundance: -; d_gene: TRBD1; CDR3aa: CASSLDQGDYNEQFF; CDR3nt: TGTGCCAGCAGCTTAGACCAGGGGGACTACAATGAGCAGTTCTTC
j_gene: TRBJ1-1; v_gene: TRBV5-1; abundance: -; d_gene: -; CDR3aa: CASRESQGNTEAFF; CDR3nt: TGCGCCAGCAGGGAAAGTCAGGGTAACACTGAAGCTTTCTTT
j_gene: TRBJ2-2; v_gene: TRBV25-1; abundance: few; d_gene: TRBD1; CDR3aa: CASTQRDSDYTTGELFF; CDR3nt: TGTGCCAGCACCCAAAGGGACAGCGACTACACCACCGGGGAGCTGTTTTTT
j_gene: TRBJ1-4; v_gene: TRBV5-1; abundance: once; d_gene: -; CDR3aa: CASSFGGRDEKLFF; CDR3nt: TGCGCCAGCAGCTTCGGGGGGAGGGATGAAAAACTGTTTTTT